The 29 T cell receptor beta chains listed next were all sequenced from one sample in a study of T cell responses to AZD1222 COVID-19 vaccine. Produced via immunoSEQ multiplex PCR; TCRdb's table is partial and in-frame only. The sample carries tens of thousands of clones, 90% recorded once. Sample: peripheral blood, taken 28 days after the second AZD1222 dose. Receptors were obtained from an adult who received the AZD1222 COVID-19 vaccine.

V usage is TRBV6-5 and J usage is TRBJ1-5, with D perhaps matching TRBD1 (5 bases). The CDR3 contains 14 residues. Germline V lookup: CDR1 MNHEY, CDR2 SVGAGI. The V and J ends lost 6 bases and 3 bases respectively, with 12 bases between them. The CDR3 DNA reads TGTGCCAGCAGACCAACAGGTTACAATCAGCCCCAGCATTTT. Protein: CASRPTGYNQPQHF.

The chain has TRBV6-6 and TRBJ2-3, with a weak D call TRBD1 (5 bases). V lost 7 bases, J lost 0 bases, and 14 bases lay in between. Germline V gene lookup returns CDR1 MNHNY and CDR2 SVGAGI (reference sequence). The CDR3 has 15 residues. CDR3 coding DNA: TGTGCCAGCACTTCTCTAGGGGCTAGCACAGATACGCAGTATTTT. Its translation is CASTSLGASTDTQYF.

The chain has TRBV6-5 and TRBJ2-7; 9 nucleotides agree with TRBD1. Germline V lookup: CDR1 MNHEY, CDR2 SVGAGI. This CDR3 contains 15 residues. Trimming took 0 bases from V and 3 from J; bases not matched to a gene: 3. In DNA, the CDR3 is TGTGCCAGCAGTTACTCTACAGGGGGCGGCTACGAGCAGTACTTC. This translates into CASSYSTGGGYEQYF.

The gene calls are TRBV4-3 and TRBJ1-5; tentatively, D is TRBD1 (5 bases). The CDR3 has 15 residues. Germline V gene data show CDR1 as LGHNA and CDR2 as YSLEER. The ends were cut back, 0 bases at V and 6 bases at J, with 12 bases in the middle. The CDR3 reads CASSQEMGLGQPQHF. The CDR3 nucleotides are TGCGCCAGCAGCCAAGAGATGGGGCTGGGTCAGCCCCAGCATTTT.

This sequence joins TRBV10-3 and TRBJ2-5; 12 positions agree with TRBD1. The length of the CDR3 is 17 residues. Trimming cost V 6 bases and J 0 bases; bases outside gene matches: 8. CDR1 ENHRY and CDR2 SYGVKD come from the germline V gene. The CDR3, as DNA: TGTGCCATCAGGGGACAGGGGGCCGCTACGAACCAAGAGACCCAGTACTTC. It yields the protein CAIRGQGAATNQETQYF.

This clone was detected only once. The genes are TRBV3-1 (or the pseudogene TRBV3-2) and TRBJ1-1; D is uncertain. The CDR3 has 18 amino acids. Germline CDR1 and CDR2: LGHDT and YNNKEL (reference sequence). Trimming left V 4 bases short and J 1 base short, with 22 bases between. CDR3 DNA sequence: TGTGCCAGCAGCCCCTCAAAGGACTTTCTCCGGCGGAACACTGAAGCTTTCTTT. This encodes CASSPSKDFLRRNTEAFF.

The V gene is TRBV28, the J gene TRBJ2-1; 8 nucleotides align to TRBD1. V shed 2 bases and J 7 bases; nucleotides not matched to a gene: 4. The germline V gene has CDR1 MDHEN and CDR2 SYDVKM. This CDR3 spans 14 amino acids. The CDR3: CASSLRGQVNEQFF. The CDR3 DNA reads as TGTGCCAGCAGTTTAAGGGGACAGGTTAATGAGCAGTTCTTC.

This sequence joins TRBV28 and TRBJ2-7; D unclear. CDR1 is MDHEN and CDR2 is SYDVKM in the germline V gene. The V and J ends lost 4 bases and 4 bases respectively, with 20 bases between them. This CDR3 contains 16 residues. CDR3 nucleotide sequence: TGTGCCAGCAGTTCCCTGGGGTCTGCCTTAAGATACGAGCAGTACTTC. Translating gives CASSSLGSALRYEQYF.

For this clone: In the same sample, other DNA sequences code for this CDR3. The J gene is TRBJ2-2, the V gene TRBV5-4; TRBD2 agrees at 13 bases. There are 17 residues in the CDR3. Germline V gene lookup returns CDR1 SGHNT and CDR2 YYREEE (reference sequence). The V gene end was trimmed by 0 bases and the J gene end by 1 base; junction bases not matched to a gene: 0. CDR3 residues: CASSLGLAGGNTGELFF. In DNA form, the CDR3 reads TGTGCCAGCAGCTTGGGACTAGCGGGGGGGAACACCGGGGAGCTGTTTTTT.

V and J are TRBV7-6 and TRBJ2-7; D not certain. In germline, CDR1 is SGHVS, CDR2 FNYEAQ. The CDR3 runs 12 residues. V shed 0 bases and J shed 6 bases, with 6 bases lying between them. The CDR3 spells CASSLARGEQYF. The CDR3, as DNA: TGTGCCAGCAGCTTAGCCCGCGGCGAGCAGTACTTC.

There are a few counts of this clone. The CDR3 DNA reads TGTGCCAGCTCACCACCAAGCAGGGGATCATACGAGCAGTACTTC. Translating it yields CASSPPSRGSYEQYF. The chain is built from TRBV18 and TRBJ2-7; D is possibly TRBD1 (6 bases). The CDR3 runs 15 residues. Between the trimmed V and J ends, which lost 0 bases and 4 bases, there was a span of 13 bases. CDR1 is KGHSH and CDR2 is LQKENI in the germline V gene.

V is TRBV11-3 and J is TRBJ1-2; 7 bases map to TRBD1. Germline-derived CDR1 and CDR2 are SGHNT and YENEEA. V shed 5 bases, J shed 3 bases, and the junction held 6 bases outside the gene matches. This CDR3 is built from 14 residues. CDR3 in amino acids: CASSVKGQYYGYTF. CDR3 DNA sequence: TGTGCCAGCAGCGTAAAGGGACAGTACTATGGCTACACCTTC.

The chain couples TRBV28 to TRBJ1-3, with 8 positions matching TRBD1. Trimming removed 10 bases from V and 5 bases from J; junction bases left unmatched: 16. Germline-derived CDR1 and CDR2 are MDHEN and SYDVKM. The CDR3 covers 16 residues. The CDR3: CATSWQGASRRNTIYF. The CDR3 nucleotides are TGTGCCACCTCATGGCAGGGGGCGTCGCGTAGAAACACCATATATTTT.

The chain employs TRBV9 and TRBJ1-3; D gene uncertain. This CDR3 is built from 16 residues. The ends were cut back, 1 base at V and 2 bases at J, with 13 bases in the middle. The germline V gene encodes CDR1 SGDLS and CDR2 YYNGEE. Here the CDR3 reads CASSVFPGVTGNTIYF. The CDR3 DNA is TGTGCCAGCAGCGTATTTCCGGGAGTCACTGGAAACACCATATATTTT.

J is TRBJ2-1 and V is TRBV5-8; 9 bases match TRBD2. V shed 0 bases and J 0 bases; nucleotides not matched to a gene: 4. The CDR3 loop spans 17 amino acids. CDR1 is SGHTS, CDR2 YDEGEE, per germline. This chain's CDR3 is CASSLGLAVSSYNEQFF. CDR3 sequence (DNA): TGTGCCAGCAGCTTGGGACTAGCGGTGAGCTCCTACAATGAGCAGTTCTTC.

The chain links TRBV7-9 to TRBJ2-1; 12 bases map to TRBD2. CDR1 is SEHNR and CDR2 is FQNEAQ in the germline V gene (reference sequence). J was trimmed by 9 bases and V by 5 bases; bases with no gene match: 11. This CDR3 has 16 amino acids. The CDR3 sequence is CASSPNRLAGVGEQFF. The CDR3 nucleotides read TGTGCCAGCAGCCCAAACAGACTAGCGGGGGTTGGTGAGCAGTTCTTC.

The V call is TRBV18, the J call TRBJ1-3; D is perhaps TRBD1 (5 bases). Germline CDR1 and CDR2: KGHSH and LQKENI. This CDR3 is built from 12 residues. Trimming took off 10 bases at V and 0 bases at J, with 7 bases between the two ends. This chain's CDR3 is CATGGSGNTIYF. The CDR3 DNA reads as TGTGCCACGGGGGGCTCTGGAAACACCATATATTTT.

The rearrangement uses TRBV6-5 and TRBJ1-5, with TRBD1 identical over 9 bases. The CDR3 loop spans 14 amino acids. Germline V gene data show CDR1 as MNHEY and CDR2 as SVGAGI. V dropped 3 bases and J dropped 4; count of bases not matched to a gene: 1. The CDR3 coding sequence is TGTGCCAGCAGTTATGGACAGGGGAATCAGCCCCAGCATTTT. It is translated as CASSYGQGNQPQHF.

The V and J genes are TRBV5-1 and TRBJ1-1, with D hard to call. The CDR3 consists of 11 residues. Germline assignment: CDR1 SGHRS and CDR2 YFSETQ. The ends were cut back, 6 bases at V and 7 bases at J, with 10 bases in the middle. The CDR3 coding sequence is TGCGCCAGCACCCCCCCGGTTGAAGCTTTCTTT. This sequence encodes CASTPPVEAFF. Looking up the rest from reference TRBV5-1 and TRBJ1-1 gives the full variable domain: KAGVTQTPRYLIKTRGQQVTLSCSPISGHRSVSWYQQTPGQGLQFLFEYFSETQRNKGNFPGRFSGRQFSNSRSEMNVSTLELGDSALYLCASTPPVEAFFGQGTRLTVV.

The chain uses TRBV4-1 and TRBJ1-5; D is perhaps TRBD1 (5 bases). The V end lost 0 bases, the J end lost 7 bases, and 16 bases lay between the germline ends. CDR3 length: 16 residues. Germline V gene sequence: CDR1 MGHRA, CDR2 YSYEKL. Written as DNA, the CDR3 is TGCGCCAGCAGCCAAGAAGGAGGGGCAGGGCGACAGCCCCAGCATTTT. This encodes CASSQEGGAGRQPQHF.

This clone was picked up one time. The genes are TRBV18 and TRBJ1-1; 7 nucleotides agree with TRBD1. The CDR3 length is 14 residues. The V gene end was trimmed by 6 bases and the J gene end by 4 bases; junction bases not matched to a gene: 8. Per the germline V gene, CDR1 is KGHSH and CDR2 is LQKENI. CDR3 residues: CASSPDRRGTEAFF. The CDR3 DNA reads TGTGCCAGCTCGCCGGACAGGCGGGGCACTGAAGCTTTCTTT.

The rearrangement links TRBV24-1 to TRBJ2-2, with TRBD2 as a possible D gene (7 bases). The ends were cut back, 5 bases at V and 4 bases at J, with 13 bases in the middle. CDR1 and CDR2 from the germline V gene are KGHDR and SFDVKD. The CDR3 loop spans 15 amino acids. CDR3 loop: CATSGGGGVTGELFF. The CDR3 DNA sequence: TGTGCCACCAGTGGCGGGGGCGGGGTCACCGGGGAGCTGTTTTTT.

The chain carries TRBV30 and TRBJ1-2; D unresolved. The V end was cut by 4 bases, the J end by 8 bases, with 23 bases between. The CDR3 has 15 residues. Germline V gene sequence: CDR1 GTSNPN, CDR2 SVGIG (reference sequence). The CDR3 region is CAWTSDTISIRGYTF. The CDR3 DNA is TGTGCCTGGACGTCTGATACCATTTCTATCCGGGGCTACACCTTC.

The rearrangement joins TRBV6-4 to TRBJ2-5; the match to TRBD2 covers 9 bases. CDR1 MRHNA and CDR2 SNTAGT come from the germline V gene. The CDR3 covers 16 residues. J lost 2 bases, V lost 3 bases, and 7 bases had no gene match. In DNA form, the CDR3 reads TGTGCCAGCAGTGAGGTAGCGGGGGTCACACAAGAGACCCAGTACTTC. It encodes CASSEVAGVTQETQYF.

This chain connects TRBV7-2 to TRBJ2-6, with unresolved D. This CDR3 has 15 residues. Germline V gives CDR1 SGHTA, CDR2 FQGNSA. Trimming removed 5 bases from V and 2 bases from J, with 10 bases in between. Here the CDR3 DNA reads TGTGCCAGCAGCCCTCAAAACCCTGGGGCCAACGTCCTGACTTTC. Translated: CASSPQNPGANVLTF.

V is TRBV12-3 or TRBV12-4 and J is TRBJ2-5, with 7 bases identical to TRBD1. The V segment lost 3 bases and the J segment 4 bases; nucleotides outside the gene matches: 2. This CDR3 contains 13 residues. CDR3 sequence reads: CASSLGQTETQYF. The DNA of the CDR3 is TGTGCCAGCAGTTTGGGACAGACAGAGACCCAGTACTTC.

The chain joins TRBV6-4 to TRBJ1-6; no reliable D call. The CDR3 has 13 amino acids. Trimming took 3 bases from V and 10 from J, leaving 10 bases between them. Germline CDR1 is MRHNA and CDR2 is SNTAGT. DNA of the CDR3: TGTGCCAGCAGTGATAAGGAGGGATCACCCCTCCACTTT. It translates to CASSDKEGSPLHF.

The rearrangement links TRBV6-5 to TRBJ2-2; the D gene is possibly TRBD2 (5 bases). This CDR3 contains 15 residues. V dropped 7 bases and J dropped 2 bases, with 14 bases sitting between them. The germline V gene encodes CDR1 MNHEY and CDR2 SVGAGI. CDR3 bases: TGTGCCAGCACCTACCGGGGATTTAACACCGGGGAGCTGTTTTTT. Its translation is CASTYRGFNTGELFF.

The chain recombines TRBV29-1 with TRBJ2-1; possibly TRBD2 for D (6 bases). CDR1 SQVTM and CDR2 ANQGSEA come from the germline V gene. The CDR3 has 13 amino acids. V was trimmed by 6 bases and J by 2 bases, leaving 11 bases between them. The CDR3 is CSVRPGAYNEQFF. The CDR3 region has the DNA TGCAGCGTCCGTCCGGGGGCCTACAATGAGCAGTTCTTC.